Presented here are 24 T cell receptor beta chains from one specimen sequenced in a study of T cell changes during pregnancy in multiple sclerosis. TCRdb's table, derived via immunoSEQ multiplex PCR, lists solely in-frame clones and lacks some. The table lists tens of thousands of clones, roughly nine tenths of them singletons, with roughly 0.76% in the top ten. The source was CD4+ T cells from peripheral blood mononuclear cells, collected in the first trimester of pregnancy. These receptors all stem from a female donor with multiple sclerosis, enrolled in a pregnancy study.

This sequence joins TRBV5-8 and TRBJ1-1; unclear D gene. The CDR3 has 11 residues. V was clipped by 9 bases and J by 8 bases, with 14 bases between them. CDR1 is SGHTS, CDR2 YDEGEE, per germline. The CDR3: CATQKVTEAFF. The CDR3 coding sequence is TGTGCCACCCAAAAAGTGACAGAAGCTTTCTTT.

V is TRBV7-9 and J is TRBJ2-7; 11 positions match TRBD1. The CDR3 contains 15 residues. In germline, CDR1 is SEHNR, CDR2 FQNEAQ (reference sequence). The ends lost 6 bases at V and 6 bases at J; junction bases unmatched: 10. Here the CDR3 DNA reads TGTGCCAGCAGTGGGACAGGGGGAAGTTCGGGCGAGCAGTACTTC. Translation: CASSGTGGSSGEQYF.

The chain recombines TRBV7-9 with TRBJ1-4, with unresolved D. Germline values: CDR1 SEHNR, CDR2 FQNEAQ (reference sequence). The CDR3 extends over 12 amino acids. The V and J ends lost 3 bases and 11 bases respectively, with 10 bases between them. The CDR3 DNA reads TGTGCCAGCAGCTTGAATTCGGTGAAACTGTTTTTT. It codes for CASSLNSVKLFF.

This chain links TRBV5-4 with TRBJ1-1, with TRBD1 matching over 7 bases. V lost 6 bases and J lost 1; bases outside the gene matches: 12. Per the germline V gene, CDR1 is SGHNT and CDR2 is YYREEE (reference sequence). The CDR3 contains 16 residues. The CDR3 reads CASTPPPGQRNTEAFF. Here the CDR3 DNA reads TGTGCCAGCACCCCCCCTCCGGGACAGCGGAACACTGAAGCTTTCTTT. Full variable domain (remainder filled in from reference TRBV5-4 and TRBJ1-1): ETGVTQSPTHLIKTRGQQVTLRCSSQSGHNTVSWYQQALGQGPQFIFQYYREEENGRGNFPPRFSGLQFPNYSSELNVNALELDDSALYLCASTPPPGQRNTEAFFGQGTRLTVV.

The rearrangement joins TRBV5-5 to TRBJ2-1; 14 positions agree with TRBD2. CDR3 length: 18 amino acids. In germline, CDR1 is SGHKS, CDR2 YYEKEE (reference sequence). V was pared by 3 bases and J by 7 bases, with 12 bases of the junction left unmatched. The CDR3 bases are TGTGCCAGCAGCTCCGCCCCGACTAGCGGGGGGGATCGGAATGAGCAGTTCTTC. It is translated as CASSSAPTSGGDRNEQFF.

The V gene is TRBV9, the J gene TRBJ2-3; D ambiguous. This CDR3 contains 13 residues. Germline values: CDR1 SGDLS, CDR2 YYNGEE. The germline V and J ends were trimmed by 0 bases and 5 bases, with 7 bases remaining between them. DNA for the CDR3: TGTGCCAGCAGCGTAGTTCCGTTAGATACGCAGTATTTT. Translating it yields CASSVVPLDTQYF.

V and J are TRBV7-2 and TRBJ2-5; D gene ambiguous. Germline CDR1 is SGHTA and CDR2 is FQGNSA. The CDR3 has 14 amino acids. Trimming stripped 1 base from V and 1 base from J, with 7 bases between. This CDR3 reads CASSLERVQETQYF. The CDR3 DNA follows: TGTGCCAGCAGCTTAGAACGGGTCCAAGAGACCCAGTACTTC.

This rearrangement joins TRBV9 to TRBJ1-1; D call uncertain. This CDR3 comprises 14 residues. Germline CDR1 and CDR2: SGDLS and YYNGEE. Trimming left V 0 bases short and J 5 bases short, with 11 bases between. CDR3 DNA: TGTGCCAGCAGCGTAGGGGGTGGGGAGACTGAAGCTTTCTTT. Protein sequence: CASSVGGGETEAFF. Combining the CDR3 with reference TRBV9 and TRBJ1-1 gives the whole variable domain DSGVTQTPKHLITATGQRVTLRCSPRSGDLSVYWYQQSLDQGLQFLIQYYNGEERAKGNILERFSAQQFPDLHSELNLSSLELGDSALYFCASSVGGGETEAFFGQGTRLTVV.

This clone was recorded once. V usage is TRBV5-4 and J usage is TRBJ1-2; a possible D gene is TRBD1 (6 bases). Deletions cut 4 bases from V and 2 bases from J, with 15 bases between. The CDR3 runs 15 residues. Germline V gene lookup returns CDR1 SGHNT and CDR2 YYREEE (reference sequence). The CDR3 loop reads CASSRTGKVNYGYTF. DNA of the CDR3: TGTGCCAGCAGCCGTACAGGGAAGGTCAACTATGGCTACACCTTC.

The chain uses TRBV7-6 and TRBJ2-1, with D unclear. Trimming shortened V by 4 bases and J by 5 bases, and 3 bases separated the two germline ends. CDR3 length: 11 amino acids. CDR1 and CDR2 from the germline V gene are SGHVS and FNYEAQ. Here the CDR3 reads CASSSDNEQFF. CDR3 coding DNA: TGTGCCAGCAGCTCTGACAATGAGCAGTTCTTC.

This chain joins TRBV19 and TRBJ2-3; D is ambiguous. This CDR3 region has 15 residues. Per the germline V gene, CDR1 is LNHDA and CDR2 is SQIVND (reference sequence). V was cut by 6 bases and J by 0 bases, with 13 bases left in between. The chain's CDR3 is CASREAQTSTDTQYF. In DNA form, the CDR3 reads TGTGCCAGTAGAGAGGCCCAGACGAGCACAGATACGCAGTATTTT.

The V and J genes are TRBV2 and TRBJ1-5; 9 bases align to TRBD1. Germline trimming cut 8 bases from V and 6 bases from J; bases unmatched to any gene: 5. The CDR3 covers 13 residues. Germline CDR1 and CDR2: SNHLY and FYNNEI. CDR3 nucleotides: TGTGCCAGCGGGGACAGGGTAGGTCAGCCCCAGCATTTT. Translated, it gives CASGDRVGQPQHF.

This rearrangement joins TRBV19 to TRBJ2-3; possibly TRBD1 for D (6 bases). The V and J ends lost 5 bases and 5 bases respectively, with 23 bases between them. Germline V CDR1 and CDR2: LNHDA, SQIVND (reference sequence). The CDR3 loop spans 17 amino acids. In DNA form, the CDR3 reads TGTGCCAGTAGTTCCCTTCCCCGCAGGGGATATGTAGATACGCAGTATTTT. This gives the protein CASSSLPRRGYVDTQYF.

The chain is built from TRBV6-5 and TRBJ2-3, with D possibly being TRBD2 (6 bases). In germline, CDR1 is MNHEY, CDR2 SVGAGI. The ends were cut back, 6 bases at V and 1 base at J, with 14 bases in the middle. CDR3 length: 15 amino acids. The CDR3 sequence: CASSLATVGTDTQYF. CDR3 DNA sequence: TGTGCCAGCAGCCTAGCGACGGTGGGCACAGATACGCAGTATTTT.

The genes are TRBV6-5 and TRBJ1-4; no reliable D call. V gave up 6 bases and J gave up 8 bases, with 19 bases separating them. Germline V CDR1 and CDR2: MNHEY, SVGAGI. The CDR3 runs to 15 residues. The DNA for the CDR3 is TGTGCCAGCAGCTGGAGTAACTCGGTACGGGAAAAACTGTTTTTT. Translating gives CASSWSNSVREKLFF.

The chain uses TRBV19 and TRBJ1-2; weak D call: TRBD1 (6 bases). V was pared by 5 bases and J by 1 base, with 8 bases between. Germline V gene data show CDR1 as LNHDA and CDR2 as SQIVND (reference sequence). The CDR3 is 13 residues long. The CDR3 reads CASSGQINYGYTF. The CDR3 bases are TGTGCCAGTAGTGGACAGATTAACTATGGCTACACCTTC. The whole variable domain, remainder taken from reference TRBV19 and TRBJ1-2, is DGGITQSPKYLFRKEGQNVTLSCEQNLNHDAMYWYRQDPGQGLRLIYYSQIVNDFQKGDIAEGYSVSREKKESFPLTVTSAQKNPTAFYLCASSGQINYGYTFGSGTRLTVV.

This clone was recorded only once. The chain's CDR3 is CASSLFPGGAAGNEQYF. CDR3 sequence (DNA): TGTGCCAGCAGCTTATTCCCCGGCGGGGCCGCCGGAAACGAGCAGTACTTC. The chain recombines TRBV7-3 with TRBJ2-7, with a weak D call TRBD2 (6 bases). V was clipped by 2 bases and J by 5 bases, with 22 bases between them. CDR1 is SGHTA, CDR2 FQGTGA, per germline. The length of the CDR3 is 17 residues.

V gene TRBV7-6 combines with J gene TRBJ1-1, with TRBD1 matching over 8 bases. The CDR3 contains 15 residues. Trimming at V came to 7 bases and at J to 4 bases, leaving 11 bases not matched to a gene. Germline V gives CDR1 SGHVS, CDR2 FNYEAQ. The CDR3 protein is CASIPVTGGSTEAFF. The CDR3 DNA follows: TGTGCCAGCATACCCGTAACAGGGGGAAGCACTGAAGCTTTCTTT.

The chain employs TRBV4-2 and TRBJ2-2, with a weak D call TRBD1 (6 bases). The CDR3 is 18 amino acids. The V end lost 0 bases, the J end lost 0 bases, and 14 bases lay between the germline ends. Per the germline V gene, CDR1 is LGHNA and CDR2 is YNFKEQ. This CDR3 reads CASSQDGKGVANTGELFF. CDR3 nucleotide sequence: TGTGCCAGCAGCCAAGATGGAAAGGGGGTCGCGAACACCGGGGAGCTGTTTTTT.

The chain combines TRBV4-2 with TRBJ1-1; 9 bases match TRBD1. After removal of 4 bases from V and 2 bases from J, the junction contained 5 bases not matched to a gene. This CDR3 comprises 15 residues. Germline V gene sequence: CDR1 LGHNA, CDR2 YNFKEQ. This CDR3 is CASSPNTGGNTEAFF. The DNA of the CDR3 is TGTGCCAGCAGCCCAAATACAGGGGGCAACACTGAAGCTTTCTTT.

This clone came up once. One end of the junction varies from germline; a read error may be responsible. J is TRBJ1-1 and V is TRBV6-5, with D perhaps matching TRBD1 (6 bases). CDR1 MNHEY and CDR2 SVGAGI come from the germline V gene. The CDR3 is made up of 14 amino acids. In DNA form, the CDR3 reads TGTGCCAGCAGGTACTTGGACAGGAACACTGAAGCTTTCTTT. Its protein is CASRYLDRNTEAFF.

This clone was counted a single time. This chain uses TRBV19 with TRBJ2-1, with a tentative D call TRBD1 (6 bases). V was cut by 7 bases and J by 7 bases, with 8 bases left in between. The CDR3 has 11 residues. Germline assignment: CDR1 LNHDA and CDR2 SQIVND (reference sequence). Here the CDR3 DNA reads TGTGCCAGTACTAGGGGGAATGAGCAGTTCTTC. The encoded protein is CASTRGNEQFF.

The chain combines TRBV5-4 with TRBJ2-1, with 10 bases fitting TRBD2. CDR1 and CDR2 (germline): SGHNT, YYREEE (reference sequence). This CDR3 spans 19 amino acids. Germline trimming cut 5 bases from V and 0 bases from J; bases unmatched to any gene: 14. The CDR3 DNA reads TGTGCCAGCAGGGTCCTAGATATTAGCGGGGGGAGCTCCTACAATGAGCAGTTCTTC. Translated, it gives CASRVLDISGGSSYNEQFF.

The chain employs TRBV29-1 and TRBJ2-7, with a possible D match to TRBD1 (6 bases). Trimming stripped 4 bases from V and 0 bases from J, with 13 bases between. The V gene's germline CDR1 is SQVTM and CDR2 ANQGSEA. This CDR3 is built from 14 residues. The DNA of the CDR3 is TGCAGCGTTGGGGGGCTCACGTCCTCCTACGAGCAGTACTTC. It translates to CSVGGLTSSYEQYF.